A single sample gave rise to the 5 T cell receptor beta chains below, sequenced in a study of T cells in women clearing cervical HPV infection (dated by TCRdb to 2016 to 2019). To prepare the library, the immunoSEQ multiplex PCR assay was applied. What TCRdb holds here is the immuneACCESS table cut down to in-frame rearrangements. Part of the clones is not present; checked against another copy, under half of the missing clones reflect an unresolved V gene, and the others are unexplained. The sample's clone listing holds fewer than 25,000 clones. The ten largest clones take up 4.5% to 5.5% of the sample. Sequences were obtained from blood buffy coat. The receptors derive from a woman aged 18 to 75 with a cervical HPV16 infection that either progressed to CIN3+ or cleared (not recorded which).

Concerning this clone itself: Read data end 3 residues before the CDR3 end; the end is taken from the germline J gene. This sequence joins TRBV5-4 and TRBJ2-1; tentatively, D is TRBD1 (6 bases). This CDR3 has 13 residues. Germline V CDR1 and CDR2: SGHNT, YYREEE (reference sequence). Trimming took off 4 bases at V and 7 bases at J, with 12 bases between the two ends. CDR3 region: CASSLVRGNEQFF. The covered CDR3 bases are TGTGCCAGCAGCCTGGTAAGGGGGAATGAG.

A note on this clone: Read data end 3 residues before the CDR3 end; the end is taken from the germline J gene. The rearrangement links TRBV5-1 to TRBJ2-1; 8 bases fit TRBD2. With 1 base clipped from V and 3 bases from J, the junction kept 3 bases outside the gene matches. The CDR3 is 15 amino acids. Per germline, CDR1 SGHRS and CDR2 YFSETQ. The DNA read from the CDR3 is TGCGCCAGCAGCTTGAGAGCGGGAGTCTACAATGAG. It codes for CASSLRAGVYNE. The entire CDR3 reads CASSLRAGVYNEQFF. The full variable domain, rest sourced from reference TRBV5-1 and TRBJ2-1, is KAGVTQTPRYLIKTRGQQVTLSCSPISGHRSVSWYQQTPGQGLQFLFEYFSETQRNKGNFPGRFSGRQFSNSRSEMNVSTLELGDSALYLCASSLRAGVYNEQFFGPGTRLTVL.

With respect to this clone: Read data end 3 residues before the CDR3 end; the end is taken from the germline J gene. J is TRBJ2-1 and V is TRBV7-3; 7 bases line up with TRBD2. V lost 1 base and J lost 2; bases outside the gene matches: 11. Germline-derived CDR1 and CDR2 are SGHTA and FQGTGA. The CDR3 is 18 amino acids. The CDR3 sequence: CASSLISTGLPPYNEQFF. CDR3 bases read: TGTGCCAGCAGCTTAATTAGTACGGGACTACCCCCCTACAATGAG.

Turning to this clone: The CDR3 goes on 3 residues after the read ends, and that part is filled in from the germline J gene. The rearrangement uses TRBV9 and TRBJ2-3; D unclear. The CDR3 totals 13 residues. Germline CDR1 SGDLS, CDR2 YYNGEE. V lost 4 bases, J lost 6 bases, and 12 bases lay in between. The DNA read from the CDR3 is TGTGCCAGCAGCCCAATAACTCTCGATACG. Its translation is CASSPITLDT. The whole CDR3 protein reads CASSPITLDTQYF.

Concerning this clone itself: With the read ending 3 residues before the CDR3 end, the germline J gene is used to fill in that end. This chain connects TRBV10-3 to TRBJ1-2; D perhaps matches TRBD1 (5 bases). V lost 3 bases and J lost 3, with 17 bases in between. The CDR3 totals 16 residues. Per germline, CDR1 ENHRY and CDR2 SYGVKD. CDR3 DNA, as far as it was read: TGTGCCATCAGTGACGGGGGAATTTACGTGGACTATGGC. Amino acid sequence: CAISDGGIYVDYG. The whole CDR3 protein reads CAISDGGIYVDYGYTF.